Sequencing of this T cell receptor (beta chain) was carried out in a study of T-cell memory formation after mild COVID-19. Findings and limits, study-wide: The pre-infection memory compartment contained some responding clones, suggesting cross-reactive memory joined. CD4+ bias marked clones expanding day 15 to 37, unlike balanced contracting clones.

TCRdb ran MiXCR on the 5' RACE reads and lists one entry per CDR3 protein. The sample yields just over 50,000 distinct CDR3 sequences, over 8.5% seen once. From germline, CDR1 is ENHRY and CDR2 SYGVKD. The CDR3 has 12 residues. The V gene lost 0 bases and the J gene lost 6 bases, with 5 bases spanning the gap. The table lists this clonotype with a few counts. The antigen remains unidentified. Sequencing was done on a sample of PBMCs or a T cell subset sorted from them (not recorded which). This chain uses TRBV10-3 with TRBJ1-1; no firm D call. The source is an adult woman who had mild COVID-19 (a few samples of this study predate the infection). Cell type and time point are not known. CDR3 nucleotides: TGTGCCATCAGTGAGTCTCCCCCTGAAGCTTTCTTT. This encodes CAISESPPEAFF.